The 5 T cell receptor beta chains listed next were all sequenced from one sample in a study of T cells expressing NK-cell markers. Using the 5' RACE reads, TCRdb records one entry per CDR3 protein without DNA. This repertoire includes about 390,000 distinct CDR3 sequences. The sample taken for sequencing was blood T cells: a sorted CD56 or NKG2C T cell subset, CD4+ or CD8+ T cells, or bulk PBMC T cells (not recorded which). Every receptor here comes from a woman aged 45-59 years in good health.

This chain joins TRBV7-9 and TRBJ2-2; TCRdb's D call of TRBD1 is untestable without DNA. The CDR3 runs to 16 residues. Germline V gene lookup returns CDR1 SEHNR and CDR2 FQNEAQ (reference sequence). The CDR3 sequence is CASRPAPRLDTGELFF.

This chain uses TRBV29-1 with TRBJ1-1; the D gene TCRdb calls, TRBD1, cannot be checked with no DNA. The germline CDR1 and CDR2 sequences are SQVTM and ANQGSEA. The CDR3 covers 11 residues. CDR3 loop: CSVHEAGGAFF.

The chain has TRBV5-1 and TRBJ2-1; TCRdb outputs TRBD2, but without DNA this stays unchecked. The CDR3 loop spans 18 amino acids. Germline CDR1 reads SGHRS; CDR2 reads YFSETQ. The CDR3 loop is CASSLVGSGTSVYNEQFF.

The chain couples TRBV11-2 to TRBJ2-2. Germline assignment: CDR1 SGHAT and CDR2 FQNNGV. The CDR3 spans 16 residues. CDR3 loop: CASSFKYGANTGELFF.

This CDR3 is CASRLIGAGELFF. The chain links TRBV11-2 to TRBJ2-2. Germline CDR1 and CDR2: SGHAT and FQNNGV. CDR3 size: 13 residues.